This T cell receptor beta chain was found in a study of vaccination effects on CD4 cells after COVID-19. Study overall: After vaccination, samples were taken early and late from three convalescent patients. Sampling occurred a median 72 days post second dose, range 14 to 241.

Findings and limits, study-wide: Clonal contraction was marked in infection- and vaccine-induced clones late after vaccination. Convalescent patients in the study were few, and early post-infection timepoints were absent.

Data came from immunoSEQ multiplex PCR; TCRdb stores just in-frame clones and leaves some out. This sample has 30,000 to 40,000 clones; around 72% occur once, and the top ten carry about 7.1%. Researchers isolated CD4+ T cells once roughly nine days of culture had elapsed. Confirmation by PCR established that the person had SARS-CoV-2 infection between March and December 2020. Everyone in the study got two shots of either the BNT162b2 or mRNA-1273 vaccine. Worth noting for this clone: Its target is unknown.

The CDR3 has 19 residues. Germline V gene sequence: CDR1 LNHDA, CDR2 SQIVND (reference sequence). Trimming stripped 3 bases from V and 4 bases from J, with 27 bases between. The sequence derives from a human donor who had a prior SARS-CoV-2 infection. The source material was CD4+ T cells from PBMCs cultured without peptide, sampled after COVID-19 vaccination. V usage is TRBV19 and J usage is TRBJ1-2; maybe TRBD1 (5 bases). The CDR3 loop is CASSIRQANWDLGPYGYTF. The DNA of the CDR3 is TGTGCCAGTAGTATTCGCCAAGCTAATTGGGACTTGGGGCCCTATGGCTACACCTTC.